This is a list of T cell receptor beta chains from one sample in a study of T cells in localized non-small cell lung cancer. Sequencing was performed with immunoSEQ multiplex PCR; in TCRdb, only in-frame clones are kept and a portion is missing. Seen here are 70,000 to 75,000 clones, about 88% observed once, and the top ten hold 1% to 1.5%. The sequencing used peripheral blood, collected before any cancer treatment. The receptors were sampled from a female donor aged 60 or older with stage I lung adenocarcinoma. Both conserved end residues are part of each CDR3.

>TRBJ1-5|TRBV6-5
CASSYGLRVEQPQHF
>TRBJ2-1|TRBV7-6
CASSSPGDGLYNEQFF
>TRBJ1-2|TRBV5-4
CASSLASGFNYGYTF
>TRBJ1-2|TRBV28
CASSFVARGFGYTF
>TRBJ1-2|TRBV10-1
CASSESGRGLYGYTF
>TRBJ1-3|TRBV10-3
CAISGGQGFASGNTIYF
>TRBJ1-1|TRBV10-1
CASSGPLVGQGEAFF
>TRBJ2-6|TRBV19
CASTNSGLAGAGANVLTF
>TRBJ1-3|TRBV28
CASIMGRVKTGNTIYF
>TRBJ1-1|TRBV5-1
CASSLEGGNTEAFF
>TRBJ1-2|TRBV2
CASRGQGYTF
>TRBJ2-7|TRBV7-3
CASSLTGQGPEQYF
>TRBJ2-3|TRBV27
CASSLLTSGATTDTQYF
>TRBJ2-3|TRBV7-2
CASRTTSFDTQYF
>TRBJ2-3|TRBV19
CASSIGPETDTQYF
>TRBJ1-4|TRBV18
CASSPPGTATNEKLFF
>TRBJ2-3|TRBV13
CASSPGPGTSGSTDTQYF
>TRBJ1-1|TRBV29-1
CSVAGVSEAFF
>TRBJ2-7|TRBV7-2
CASSWTGGPTVGEQYF
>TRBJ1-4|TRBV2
CASTRTAEKLFF
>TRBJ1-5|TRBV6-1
CASSEGTANQPQHF
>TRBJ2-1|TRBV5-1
CASTRSYNEQFF
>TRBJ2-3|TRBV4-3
CASSPTAAGELTDTQYF
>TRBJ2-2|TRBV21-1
CASSKFGTLMCKSCGGELFF
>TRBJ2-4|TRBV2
CARGAGIAKNIQYF
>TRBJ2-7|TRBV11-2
CASSPRPSFGEQYF
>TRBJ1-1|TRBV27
CASSLRPGGTEAFF
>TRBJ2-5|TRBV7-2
CASSLLAGGIQETQYF
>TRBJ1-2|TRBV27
CASSFWGGVGYTF
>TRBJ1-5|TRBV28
CASSSAWGPRSNQPQHF
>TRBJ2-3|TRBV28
CAGKRAKEGDTQYF
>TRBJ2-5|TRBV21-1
CASSTRRVGLCTRETQYF
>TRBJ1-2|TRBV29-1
CSVEGGSYGYTF
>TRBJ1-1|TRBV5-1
CASSLGTANTEAFF
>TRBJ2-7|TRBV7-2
CASSYRVSYEQYF
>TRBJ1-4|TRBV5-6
CASSETGLDEKLFF
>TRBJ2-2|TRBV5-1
CASSPVGSGELFF
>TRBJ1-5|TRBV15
CATSRDADQPQHF
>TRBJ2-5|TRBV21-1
CASSKGLPGTQYF
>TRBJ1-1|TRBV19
CASSIAQGQNTEAFF